The TCR beta chain described here comes from a study of blood T cell repertoires in COVID-19. At the level of the study: Specimens from acute and convalescent COVID-19 originated in the United States, Italy and Spain.

Per the original data handling: Researchers report that nucleated cell counts were estimated from reference gene primer amplification. Clones were sequenced by immunoSEQ multiplex PCR, and TCRdb holds only the in-frame ones, with some missing. From that table come the V and J calls and clone size; the DNA was used to work out D and trimming. The sample lists tens of thousands of clones, 65% to 70% occurring once. The V end lost 0 bases, the J end lost 2 bases, and 6 bases lay between the germline ends. The CDR3 is 14 amino acids. Germline CDR1 reads SGDLS; CDR2 reads YYNGEE. V is TRBV9 and J is TRBJ2-1; possible D gene TRBD1, 6 bases. The receptor's source is a human donor in a cohort sampled during active COVID-19. Sequenced material: peripheral blood. The CDR3 loop reads CASSVGTAYNEQFF. The CDR3 DNA is TGTGCCAGCAGCGTAGGGACAGCCTACAATGAGCAGTTCTTC.